The present T cell receptor beta chain was sequenced within a study of blood T cell repertoires in COVID-19. The overall study: Nucleic acid was either cDNA or gDNA, and it came from T cells, B-cell-depleted T cells, or PBMCs.

Original methodology: It was from reference gene primer amplification that nucleated cell counts were estimated. TCRdb's copy holds only in-frame clones and misses some; the assay was immunoSEQ multiplex PCR. V and J calls and clone size follow that table, whereas D and trimming were derived from the DNA. The sample yields 200,000 to 250,000 clones, 90% seen once. The specimen sequenced was PBMCs or T cells enriched from blood (not recorded which). The receptor's source is a man aged 30 to 45 who had been exposed to COVID-19.

The CDR3 DNA follows: TGTGCCAGCAGCGACACGGACAGGAACTACAATGAGCAGTTCTTC. Translation: CASSDTDRNYNEQFF. The chain recombines TRBV5-6 with TRBJ2-1, with TRBD1 matching over 7 bases. The CDR3 has 15 amino acids. J gave up 3 bases and V 4 bases, and 7 bases lay outside the gene matches. Germline values: CDR1 SGHDT, CDR2 YYEEEE.